These 31 T cell receptor beta chains came from one sample sequenced in a study of early T cells in non-severe SARS-CoV-2 infection. TCRdb processed the 5' RACE reads anew with MiXCR; each CDR3 protein has one entry. The repertoire includes fewer than 50,000 distinct CDR3 sequences, under 7% of them detected once, and approximately 2.8% sits in the top ten. The sample in question was whole blood, obtained at baseline. Source of these receptors: an adult who was a healthcare worker with PCR-confirmed SARS-CoV-2 infection or an uninfected control (not recorded which).

As concerns this clonotype: This sequence may be a read error, since a much larger clone differs from it by one base. The V and J genes are TRBV18 and TRBJ2-7; D is uncertain. This CDR3 comprises 14 residues. V lost 0 bases and J 3 bases, leaving 9 bases between the germline ends. Germline V gene lookup returns CDR1 KGHSH and CDR2 LQKENI. CDR3: CASSPPVQSYEQYF. In DNA, the CDR3 is TGTGCCAGCTCACCACCGGTGCAGAGCTACGAGCAGTACTTC.

Only a few counts were recorded for this clonotype. The V gene is TRBV7-2, the J gene TRBJ2-1; 8 nucleotides match TRBD1. Losses at the gene ends were 4 bases for V and 4 bases for J; bases not matched to a gene: 6. Germline V gives CDR1 SGHTA, CDR2 FQGNSA. The CDR3 is 15 amino acids. The CDR3 loop reads CASSSRGPTYNEQFF. The CDR3 DNA follows: TGTGCCAGCAGCTCCAGGGGGCCTACATACAATGAGCAGTTCTTC.

This clonotype was seen many times. The chain links TRBV12-3 or TRBV12-4 to TRBJ2-1; possible D gene TRBD2, 7 bases. The CDR3 has 15 amino acids. Trimming removed 1 base at V and 2 bases at J, with 9 bases between. The CDR3 protein is CASSLGGGTYNEQFF. In nucleotides, the CDR3 is TGTGCCAGCAGTTTAGGCGGGGGCACCTACAATGAGCAGTTCTTC.

The table lists this clonotype with many counts. J is TRBJ1-2 and V is TRBV7-2, with 8 bases lining up with TRBD1. This CDR3 is 15 amino acids long. Trimming took 2 bases from V and 3 from J; bases not matched to a gene: 5. Germline loops: CDR1 SGHTA, CDR2 FQGNSA. This CDR3 reads CASSLQGAFDYGYTF. Here the CDR3 DNA reads TGTGCCAGCAGCTTACAGGGGGCTTTCGACTATGGCTACACCTTC.

V is TRBV3-1 and J is TRBJ2-5; 7 nucleotides line up with TRBD2. Germline CDR1 is LGHDT and CDR2 is YNNKEL (reference sequence). Germline trimming cut 0 bases from V and 1 base from J; bases unmatched to any gene: 17. The CDR3 is 20 residues long. CDR3 DNA: TGTGCCAGCAGCCAAGAGTTTCGAGCGGGGAGTAATATACTCCAAGAGACCCAGTACTTC. Protein sequence: CASSQEFRAGSNILQETQYF.

This clonotype was counted many times. The chain employs TRBV7-6 and TRBJ2-5, with 7 bases identical to TRBD1. Germline CDR1 reads SGHVS; CDR2 reads FNYEAQ. Trimming removed 4 bases from V and 5 bases from J; junction bases left unmatched: 7. This CDR3 is 14 amino acids long. The CDR3 nucleotides are TGTGCCAGCAGCTCTGGGACAGCTCGGGAGACCCAGTACTTC. This translates into CASSSGTARETQYF.

Ten or more counts support this clonotype. V is TRBV7-9 and J is TRBJ1-1; tentative D call: TRBD1 (5 bases). CDR1 and CDR2 from the germline V gene are SEHNR and FQNEAQ (reference sequence). V lost 1 base and J lost 5, with 11 bases in between. CDR3 length: 14 amino acids. In DNA, the CDR3 is TGTGCCAGCAGCTTAGATGGGGCATGGACTGAAGCTTTCTTT. As protein: CASSLDGAWTEAFF.

In its sample, this clonotype was seen many times. The chain uses TRBV7-9 and TRBJ2-7, with D unresolved. Germline V CDR1 and CDR2: SEHNR, FQNEAQ (reference sequence). The CDR3 is 12 residues long. V lost 5 bases and J lost 2, with 7 bases in between. CDR3 in amino acids: CASSDRPYEQYF. CDR3 bases: TGTGCCAGCAGCGACCGGCCCTACGAGCAGTACTTC.

The chain uses TRBV4-3 and TRBJ2-5; no firm D call. Germline V CDR1 and CDR2: LGHNA, YSLEER. V shed 0 bases and J shed 5 bases, with 13 bases lying between them. The CDR3 has 15 amino acids. CDR3 nucleotide sequence: TGCGCCAGCAGCCAAGATCTCGGCCAGACGGAGACCCAGTACTTC. This codes for CASSQDLGQTETQYF.

This clonotype has ten or more counts. The chain joins TRBV11-2 to TRBJ2-5; the D gene could be TRBD1 or TRBD2 (5 bases each). The CDR3 extends over 15 amino acids. Deletions cut 0 bases from V and 1 base from J, with 9 bases between. Germline V lookup: CDR1 SGHAT, CDR2 FQNNGV. In DNA form, the CDR3 reads TGTGCCAGCAGCTTAGAGAGGGGCCTCCAAGAGACCCAGTACTTC. Protein: CASSLERGLQETQYF.

The chain joins TRBV7-2 to TRBJ2-7, with TRBD2 matching 7 bases. From germline, CDR1 is SGHTA and CDR2 FQGNSA. J was trimmed by 3 bases and V by 4 bases; bases with no gene match: 6. The CDR3 spans 14 residues. The CDR3 DNA sequence: TGTGCCAGCAGCTCCGAGCGGGGTTTCTACGAGCAGTACTTC. It is translated as CASSSERGFYEQYF.

This clonotype has a handful of counts. The gene calls are TRBV7-9 and TRBJ1-4; D possibly corresponds to TRBD1 (5 bases). This CDR3 contains 13 residues. CDR1 and CDR2 (germline): SEHNR, FQNEAQ (reference sequence). V shed 5 bases and J shed 8 bases, with 12 bases lying between them. CDR3 sequence (DNA): TGTGCCAGCAGCCGCACCAGGGAGGAAAAACTGTTTTTT. Translated, it gives CASSRTREEKLFF.

CDR3 in amino acids: CASSFQESEQFF. CDR3 coding DNA: TGTGCCAGCTCGTTTCAGGAGAGCGAGCAGTTCTTC. The chain joins TRBV18 to TRBJ2-1, with no clear D. This CDR3 contains 12 residues. CDR1 is KGHSH and CDR2 is LQKENI in the germline V gene. Trimming shortened V by 6 bases and J by 10 bases, and 13 bases separated the two germline ends.

This chain links TRBV5-1 with TRBJ2-1; D could derive from TRBD1 or TRBD2 (5 bases each). The CDR3 consists of 13 residues. The V end lost 7 bases, the J end lost 4 bases, and 12 bases lay between the germline ends. Germline values: CDR1 SGHRS, CDR2 YFSETQ. The CDR3 coding sequence is TGCGCCAGCGGCCGGGACCAGTACAATGAGCAGTTCTTC. Translating gives CASGRDQYNEQFF. Variable domain in full (rest from reference TRBV5-1 and TRBJ2-1): KAGVTQTPRYLIKTRGQQVTLSCSPISGHRSVSWYQQTPGQGLQFLFEYFSETQRNKGNFPGRFSGRQFSNSRSEMNVSTLELGDSALYLCASGRDQYNEQFFGPGTRLTVL.

This clonotype was picked up many times. The CDR3 sequence is CASSSSRREQFF. CDR3 bases: TGTGCCAGCAGCTCCTCCAGACGCGAGCAGTTCTTC. The V gene is TRBV2, the J gene TRBJ2-1; D uncertain. The germline CDR1 and CDR2 sequences are SNHLY and FYNNEI. V lost 6 bases and J 10 bases, leaving 13 bases between the germline ends. This CDR3 region has 12 residues.

This clonotype was recorded at least ten times. The chain employs TRBV5-6 and TRBJ2-1, with 8 positions matching TRBD1. The V segment lost 2 bases and the J segment 0 bases; nucleotides outside the gene matches: 4. In germline, CDR1 is SGHDT, CDR2 YYEEEE. This CDR3 region has 16 residues. The CDR3 nucleotides read TGTGCCAGCAGCTTCCGGACAGGGCGCTCCTACAATGAGCAGTTCTTC. Translated, it gives CASSFRTGRSYNEQFF.

This sequence joins TRBV5-1 and TRBJ2-3; D remains ambiguous. Trimming took off 4 bases at V and 0 bases at J, with 12 bases between the two ends. Germline V gene lookup returns CDR1 SGHRS and CDR2 YFSETQ. This CDR3 spans 15 amino acids. The chain's CDR3 is CASSPLLGSTDTQYF. The CDR3 bases are TGCGCCAGCAGCCCGCTGCTGGGGAGCACAGATACGCAGTATTTT.

The chain couples TRBV6-6 to TRBJ1-5; 9 bases fit TRBD1. V dropped 0 bases and J dropped 7; count of bases not matched to a gene: 7. Per germline, CDR1 MNHNY and CDR2 SVGAGI (reference sequence). This CDR3 spans 16 amino acids. CDR3 protein: CASSYSEQGAGQPQHF. In DNA form, the CDR3 reads TGTGCCAGCAGTTACTCGGAACAGGGGGCTGGGCAGCCCCAGCATTTT.

The V gene is TRBV20-1, the J gene TRBJ2-1; D remains ambiguous. CDR1 is DFQATT, CDR2 SNEGSKA, per germline (reference sequence). The CDR3 totals 12 residues. V was shortened by 3 bases and J by 7 bases, with 10 bases between the two germline ends. CDR3 amino acids: CSASYQENEQFF. The CDR3 DNA follows: TGCAGTGCTAGTTACCAGGAAAATGAGCAGTTCTTC.

This clonotype was recorded many times. This rearrangement joins TRBV20-1 to TRBJ1-2; perhaps TRBD1 as D (5 bases). Germline-derived CDR1 and CDR2 are DFQATT and SNEGSKA (reference sequence). This CDR3 region has 15 residues. V was shortened by 0 bases and J by 2 bases, with 13 bases between the two germline ends. This CDR3 is CSARDPDSRNYGYTF. In nucleotides, the CDR3 is TGCAGTGCTAGAGATCCCGACAGCCGCAACTATGGCTACACCTTC.

The table lists this clonotype with many counts. The rearrangement joins TRBV7-6 to TRBJ2-2, with 8 positions matching TRBD2. The CDR3 totals 14 residues. V shed 5 bases and J 9 bases; nucleotides not matched to a gene: 8. CDR1 SGHVS and CDR2 FNYEAQ come from the germline V gene. Here the CDR3 DNA reads TGTGCCAGCAGCCCGGGACTAGATATCCGGGAGCTGTTTTTT. Translation: CASSPGLDIRELFF.

As to this clonotype: A much larger clone differs by one base, so this may be a read error. The rearrangement joins TRBV7-9 to TRBJ2-3; either TRBD1 or TRBD2 may supply D (6 bases each). V dropped 3 bases and J dropped 5 bases, with 18 bases sitting between them. This CDR3 is 16 amino acids long. Germline loops: CDR1 SEHNR, CDR2 FQNEAQ (reference sequence). The CDR3 region is CASSLGLGGRKDTQYF. The CDR3 bases are TGTGCCAGCAGCTTGGGGCTAGGGGGGCGGAAAGATACGCAGTATTTT.

This clonotype was recorded at least ten times. V is TRBV11-2 and J is TRBJ1-1; D gene ambiguous. The CDR3 has 15 amino acids. Per germline, CDR1 SGHAT and CDR2 FQNNGV. V was cut by 2 bases and J by 7 bases, with 17 bases left in between. CDR3 protein: CASSLYSWGGVEAFF. For the CDR3, the DNA is TGTGCCAGCAGCTTATATTCATGGGGTGGCGTTGAAGCTTTCTTT.

This clonotype has more than one count but fewer than ten. This chain's CDR3 is CASSSLIGTGGTEAFF. DNA of the CDR3: TGTGCCAGCAGCTCTCTTATCGGTACGGGGGGCACTGAAGCTTTCTTT. This chain uses TRBV7-9 with TRBJ1-1; D is perhaps TRBD1 (5 bases). The CDR3 is 16 amino acids. Trimming took off 4 bases at V and 4 bases at J, with 19 bases between the two ends. The V gene's germline CDR1 is SEHNR and CDR2 FQNEAQ (reference sequence).

The rearrangement joins TRBV7-9 to TRBJ1-4; D is uncertain. Deletions cut 1 base from V and 1 base from J, with 7 bases between. The CDR3 length is 15 residues. CDR1 is SEHNR and CDR2 is FQNEAQ in the germline V gene (reference sequence). CDR3 residues: CASSLDPGTNEKLFF. CDR3 in DNA: TGTGCCAGCAGCTTAGATCCGGGAACTAATGAAAAACTGTTTTTT.

This chain connects TRBV5-1 to TRBJ2-2, with 9 nucleotides matching TRBD1. V trimming: 3 bases; J trimming: 5 bases; junction bases outside the gene matches: 5. This CDR3 comprises 15 residues. Germline V gives CDR1 SGHRS, CDR2 YFSETQ. The CDR3: CASSSGTGPTGELFF. CDR3 DNA sequence: TGCGCCAGCAGCTCCGGGACAGGGCCAACCGGGGAGCTGTTTTTT.

Many counts were recorded for this clonotype. This chain links TRBV6-6 with TRBJ2-1; TRBD1 aligns across 10 bases. The CDR3 runs to 16 residues. With V trimmed by 8 bases and J by 6 bases, 13 bases remained unmatched. Germline V lookup: CDR1 MNHNY, CDR2 SVGAGI (reference sequence). CDR3 nucleotide sequence: TGTGCCAGCCACGAACCATTCCGGACAGGGGGCAATGAGCAGTTCTTC. Protein: CASHEPFRTGGNEQFF.

This clonotype was seen ten or more times. This chain joins TRBV12-3 or TRBV12-4 and TRBJ2-3, with D possibly being TRBD1 or TRBD2 (5 bases each). Trimming cost V 4 bases and J 4 bases, with 15 bases left between them. The CDR3 spans 15 residues. CDR3 coding DNA: TGTGCCAGCAGTTGGGACGGGGCCGCGGCAGATACGCAGTATTTT. This sequence encodes CASSWDGAAADTQYF.

This clonotype was observed at least ten times. J is TRBJ1-3 and V is TRBV5-1; perhaps TRBD1 as D (5 bases). This CDR3 is built from 17 residues. Trimming took off 4 bases at V and 0 bases at J, with 17 bases between the two ends. Germline V gene data show CDR1 as SGHRS and CDR2 as YFSETQ. CDR3 amino acids: CASSPEGVLSSGNTIYF. DNA for the CDR3: TGCGCCAGCAGCCCGGAAGGGGTTCTGAGCTCTGGAAACACCATATATTTT.

The genes are TRBV20-1 and TRBJ2-7, with no clear D. Per the germline V gene, CDR1 is DFQATT and CDR2 is SNEGSKA (reference sequence). The CDR3 is 12 amino acids. V was cut by 1 base and J by 7 bases, with 11 bases left in between. In nucleotides, the CDR3 is TGCAGTGCTAGAGTTGGGGTAGAGGAGCAGTACTTC. This encodes CSARVGVEEQYF.

The rearrangement joins TRBV7-6 to TRBJ2-2; 7 nucleotides agree with TRBD2. Trimming at V came to 4 bases and at J to 0 bases, leaving 11 bases not matched to a gene. Looked up from germline, CDR1 is SGHVS and CDR2 is FNYEAQ. This CDR3 has 18 amino acids. CDR3 region: CASSSRSPSGANTGELFF. The CDR3 DNA is TGTGCCAGCAGCTCCAGGTCCCCTAGCGGCGCGAACACCGGGGAGCTGTTTTTT.